A single sample is the source of the 8 T cell receptor beta chains below, sequenced in a study of blood T cell repertoires in COVID-19. TCRdb's table, derived via immunoSEQ multiplex PCR, lists solely in-frame clones and lacks some. The data contain approximately 52,000 clones, 85% of them singletons. Source material: peripheral blood. These receptors all stem from a human donor in a cohort sampled during active COVID-19.

The chain has TRBV7-9 and TRBJ1-5, with D perhaps matching TRBD1 (5 bases). The CDR3 runs 15 residues. Trimming stripped 1 base from V and 2 bases from J, with 9 bases between. The germline V gene has CDR1 SEHNR and CDR2 FQNEAQ (reference sequence). CDR3 DNA sequence: TGTGCCAGCAGCTTAGAAGGGGTAGGCAATCAGCCCCAGCATTTT. Its protein is CASSLEGVGNQPQHF. The full variable domain, with the rest looked up from reference TRBV7-9 and TRBJ1-5, is DTGVSQNPRHKITKRGQNVTFRCDPISEHNRLYWYRQTLGQGPEFLTYFQNEAQLEKSRLLSDRFSAERPKGSFSTLEIQRTEQGDSAMYLCASSLEGVGNQPQHFGDGTRLSIL.

V and J are TRBV27 and TRBJ1-2, with TRBD1 matching 8 bases. CDR3 length equals 14 residues. In germline, CDR1 is MNHEY, CDR2 SMNVEV (reference sequence). V shed 5 bases, J shed 4 bases, and the junction held 6 bases outside the gene matches. CDR3 DNA sequence: TGTGCCAGCAGTCGATTCACAGGGGGCTATGGCTACACCTTC. Its protein product is CASSRFTGGYGYTF.

CDR3 in DNA: TGTGCCAGCAGTCCTTACTCTGGGGCCAACGTCCTGACTTTC. Its protein product is CASSPYSGANVLTF. This chain connects TRBV13 to TRBJ2-6; D not resolved. From germline, CDR1 is PRHDT and CDR2 FYEKMQ (reference sequence). V lost 6 bases and J lost 0, with 6 bases in between. The CDR3 totals 14 residues. Full variable domain (missing parts from reference TRBV13 and TRBJ2-6): AAGVIQSPRHLIKEKRETATLKCYPIPRHDTVYWYQQGPGQDPQFLISFYEKMQSDKGSIPDRFSAQQFSDYHSELNMSSLELGDSALYFCASSPYSGANVLTFGAGSRLTVL.

This chain joins TRBV14 and TRBJ2-7; no reliable D call. The CDR3 covers 13 residues. Deletions cut 2 bases from V and 3 bases from J, with 8 bases between. Germline CDR1 and CDR2: SGHDN and FVKESK. The CDR3 DNA reads as TGTGCCAGCAGCCAACAAGGCGGCTACGAGCAGTACTTC. Protein sequence: CASSQQGGYEQYF.

This rearrangement joins TRBV5-1 to TRBJ1-1; 8 nucleotides line up with TRBD1. V dropped 0 bases and J dropped 3; count of bases not matched to a gene: 7. This CDR3 has 16 residues. CDR1 is SGHRS and CDR2 is YFSETQ in the germline V gene. The CDR3 sequence: CASSLDPQGADTEAFF. Here the CDR3 DNA reads TGCGCCAGCAGCTTGGACCCTCAGGGGGCGGACACTGAAGCTTTCTTT.

The V and J genes are TRBV29-1 and TRBJ2-1; no clear D. Trimming cost V 4 bases and J 0 bases, with 13 bases left between them. The CDR3 sequence is 15 residues long. The germline V gene has CDR1 SQVTM and CDR2 ANQGSEA. CDR3 bases: TGCAGCGTTGCCAAGCCGGAGAGCTCCTACAATGAGCAGTTCTTC. It specifies CSVAKPESSYNEQFF.

V usage is TRBV20-1 and J usage is TRBJ1-5, with no clear D. V was trimmed by 3 bases and J by 6 bases, leaving 12 bases between them. The CDR3 length is 13 residues. Germline V gene lookup returns CDR1 DFQATT and CDR2 SNEGSKA (reference sequence). The CDR3 bases are TGCAGTGCTAGTGGTTTCGTCGGTCAGCCCCAGCATTTT. Translated, it gives CSASGFVGQPQHF.

J is TRBJ2-7 and V is TRBV4-1, with a weak D call TRBD2 (5 bases). Germline CDR1 reads MGHRA; CDR2 reads YSYEKL. V was clipped by 1 base and J by 6 bases, with 16 bases between them. The CDR3 has 15 amino acids. CDR3 residues: CASSQVYPSAGEQYF. In DNA, the CDR3 is TGCGCCAGCAGCCAAGTGTACCCCTCGGCGGGCGAGCAGTACTTC.